The text below deals with one T cell receptor (beta chain). Data came from immunoSEQ multiplex PCR; TCRdb stores just in-frame clones and leaves some out. The profile covers about 230,000 clones, with roughly 86% appearing a single time and 4% taken by the ten largest. The sample originates from a study of blood T cell repertoires in COVID-19. Study-wide background: Specimens from acute and convalescent COVID-19 originated in the United States, Italy and Spain. PBMCs, B-cell-depleted T cells, or T cells were the source of the cDNA or gDNA that made up the material.

Trimming removed 6 bases at V and 6 bases at J, with 14 bases between. In germline, CDR1 is SNHLY, CDR2 FYNNEI. The CDR3 runs to 13 residues. Sequencing was performed on PBMCs or T cells enriched from blood (not recorded which). The TCR comes from a woman aged 25 to 39 with acute COVID-19. The chain links TRBV2 to TRBJ1-1; the D is unclear. CDR3 protein: CASSSDSTPEAFF. In DNA, the CDR3 is TGTGCCAGCAGCTCGGACTCCACCCCTGAAGCTTTCTTT. Drawing the rest from reference TRBV2 and TRBJ1-1, the complete variable domain is EPEVTQTPSHQVTQMGQEVILRCVPISNHLYFYWYRQILGQKVEFLVSFYNNEISEKSEIFDDQFSVERPDGSNFTLKIRSTKLEDSAMYFCASSSDSTPEAFFGQGTRLTVV.